These 27 T cell receptor beta chains were sequenced from one sample in a study of CD4 T cells in relation to SARS-CoV-2 and coronaviruses. Unexposed donor CD4+ T cells date from 2011-2018, before the COVID-19 pandemic. CD4+ T cells were isolated from the cells after about ten days of culture. Here immunoSEQ multiplex PCR was the method, and the copy in TCRdb shows in-frame clones only, minus some. The data show 25,000 to 30,000 clones, 70% to 80% seen once. No antigen is known for these receptors. Specimen: CD4+ T cells from PBMCs, cultured in vitro. All receptors derive from a human donor in good health.

The V and J genes are TRBV14 and TRBJ1-5; D gene uncertain. The CDR3 loop spans 13 amino acids. CDR1 is SGHDN, CDR2 FVKESK, per germline. V was clipped by 3 bases and J by 4 bases, with 7 bases between them. The CDR3 DNA reads TGTGCCAGCAGCCATGGGCCTAATCAGCCCCAGCATTTT. Its translation: CASSHGPNQPQHF.

The J gene is TRBJ2-5, the V gene TRBV11-3, with a tentative D call TRBD1 (7 bases). V was clipped by 5 bases and J by 2 bases, with 15 bases between them. This CDR3 has 15 amino acids. The germline CDR1 and CDR2 sequences are SGHNT and YENEEA. The CDR3 nucleotides read TGTGCCAGCAGCCCCGGCCAGGGGGGTCAAGAGACCCAGTACTTC. Protein sequence: CASSPGQGGQETQYF. The full variable domain, rest sourced from reference TRBV11-3 and TRBJ2-5, is EAGVVQSPRYKIIEKKQPVAFWCNPISGHNTLYWYLQNLGQGPELLIRYENEEAVDDSQLPKDRFSAERLKGVDSTLKIQPAELGDSAVYLCASSPGQGGQETQYFGPGTRLLVL.

V and J are TRBV14 and TRBJ1-2; weak D call: TRBD1 (5 bases). With 2 bases removed from V and 8 bases from J, the gap between germline ends came to 15 bases. Germline V gives CDR1 SGHDN, CDR2 FVKESK. This CDR3 contains 14 residues. In nucleotides, the CDR3 is TGTGCCAGCAGCCAACCGGGGGACGTTTCGGGCTACACCTTC. Protein: CASSQPGDVSGYTF.

The J gene is TRBJ2-5, the V gene TRBV11-2; maybe TRBD2 (5 bases). Germline V gene sequence: CDR1 SGHAT, CDR2 FQNNGV. Trimming left V 0 bases short and J 5 bases short, with 13 bases between. This CDR3 has 15 residues. The CDR3 sequence is CASSLEASPRETQYF. The CDR3 coding sequence is TGTGCCAGCAGCTTAGAGGCTAGCCCAAGGGAGACCCAGTACTTC.

The rearrangement joins TRBV7-2 to TRBJ2-5; either TRBD1 or TRBD2 may supply D (6 bases each). Germline loops: CDR1 SGHTA, CDR2 FQGNSA. Trimming pared 1 base from V and 1 base from J, leaving 16 bases between. The CDR3 sequence is 17 residues long. This chain's CDR3 is CASSLGGPGASQETQYF. CDR3 nucleotides: TGTGCCAGCAGCTTAGGAGGTCCGGGGGCGTCCCAAGAGACCCAGTACTTC.

This clone was detected once. The rearrangement joins TRBV9 to TRBJ2-1, with 9 bases fitting TRBD2. V trimming: 1 base; J trimming: 4 bases; junction bases outside the gene matches: 9. The CDR3 has 17 residues. Germline CDR1 reads SGDLS; CDR2 reads YYNGEE. CDR3 in amino acids: CASSVFGGRAIYNEQFF. CDR3 nucleotides: TGTGCCAGCAGCGTATTTGGCGGGAGGGCCATTTACAATGAGCAGTTCTTC. Together with reference TRBV9 and TRBJ2-1, the CDR3 gives the full variable domain: DSGVTQTPKHLITATGQRVTLRCSPRSGDLSVYWYQQSLDQGLQFLIQYYNGEERAKGNILERFSAQQFPDLHSELNLSSLELGDSALYFCASSVFGGRAIYNEQFFGPGTRLTVL.

The chain joins TRBV2 to TRBJ1-5; TRBD1 might be the D (5 bases). CDR1 and CDR2 from the germline V gene are SNHLY and FYNNEI. The V end was cut by 7 bases, the J end by 4 bases, with 14 bases between. The CDR3 consists of 14 residues. The CDR3 region has the DNA TGTGCCAGCAAGCCGGGACGGAATAATCAGCCCCAGCATTTT. Residues: CASKPGRNNQPQHF.

This chain joins TRBV9 and TRBJ2-3, with a possible D match to TRBD2 (6 bases). V was shortened by 0 bases and J by 1 base, with 12 bases between the two germline ends. CDR1 and CDR2 (germline): SGDLS, YYNGEE. The CDR3 contains 16 residues. The chain's CDR3 is CASSVGIGEGTDTQYF. The CDR3 coding sequence is TGTGCCAGCAGCGTAGGGATAGGGGAGGGCACAGATACGCAGTATTTT.

This chain connects TRBV18 to TRBJ1-1; D remains ambiguous. V was clipped by 0 bases and J by 2 bases, with 10 bases between them. The CDR3 spans 15 residues. From germline, CDR1 is KGHSH and CDR2 LQKENI. CDR3 region: CASSPPSQANTEAFF. CDR3 in DNA: TGTGCCAGCTCACCACCGAGCCAGGCAAACACTGAAGCTTTCTTT.

This chain connects TRBV12-3 or TRBV12-4 to TRBJ2-3; D is unresolved. Trimming stripped 6 bases from V and 6 bases from J, with 10 bases between. The CDR3 sequence is 12 residues long. In DNA form, the CDR3 reads TGTGCCAGCAGCACCGCAACGGATACGCAGTATTTT. It is translated as CASSTATDTQYF.

This clone was seen a few times. The rearrangement links TRBV19 to TRBJ2-7; 7 bases align to TRBD1. Germline V gives CDR1 LNHDA, CDR2 SQIVND (reference sequence). The length of the CDR3 is 13 residues. V lost 9 bases and J lost 5; bases outside the gene matches: 10. The CDR3 here is CASRRPQGDEQYF. The CDR3 nucleotides are TGTGCCAGCAGGAGACCCCAGGGGGACGAGCAGTACTTC.

The chain couples TRBV5-4 to TRBJ1-4, with TRBD1 matching over 12 bases. Per germline, CDR1 SGHNT and CDR2 YYREEE (reference sequence). The CDR3 totals 15 residues. V gave up 5 bases and J gave up 7 bases; unmatched junction bases: 6. In nucleotides, the CDR3 is TGTGCCAGCAGTCTGGGACAGGGGGCGTTTGAAAAACTGTTTTTT. Amino acids: CASSLGQGAFEKLFF.

The chain couples TRBV9 to TRBJ2-3; D not resolved. V shed 4 bases and J shed 0 bases, with 6 bases lying between them. Germline values: CDR1 SGDLS, CDR2 YYNGEE. This CDR3 spans 13 amino acids. The CDR3 is CASSQASTDTQYF. In DNA, the CDR3 is TGTGCCAGCAGCCAGGCTAGCACAGATACGCAGTATTTT. The whole variable domain, remainder taken from reference TRBV9 and TRBJ2-3, is DSGVTQTPKHLITATGQRVTLRCSPRSGDLSVYWYQQSLDQGLQFLIQYYNGEERAKGNILERFSAQQFPDLHSELNLSSLELGDSALYFCASSQASTDTQYFGPGTRLTVL.

The gene calls are TRBV5-4 and TRBJ2-3, with 9 bases identical to TRBD1. The CDR3 runs to 15 residues. Trimming took 4 bases from V and 4 from J; bases not matched to a gene: 7. Germline CDR1 SGHNT, CDR2 YYREEE (reference sequence). CDR3 amino acids: CASSPRQGDADTQYF. In nucleotides, the CDR3 is TGTGCCAGCAGCCCGAGACAGGGGGACGCAGATACGCAGTATTTT.

A single count supports this clone. The chain uses TRBV10-3 and TRBJ2-1, with D perhaps TRBD1 or TRBD2 (5 bases each). This CDR3 comprises 16 residues. V gave up 0 bases and J gave up 6 bases, with 15 bases separating them. The germline CDR1 and CDR2 sequences are ENHRY and SYGVKD. CDR3 in amino acids: CAISESGPPGGNEQFF. The CDR3 region has the DNA TGTGCCATCAGTGAGTCGGGACCCCCAGGAGGCAATGAGCAGTTCTTC.

The rearrangement joins TRBV30 to TRBJ2-4; tentative D call: TRBD2 (6 bases). V was clipped by 1 base and J by 1 base, with 8 bases between them. CDR1 GTSNPN and CDR2 SVGIG come from the germline V gene (reference sequence). The CDR3 is 14 amino acids. In DNA, the CDR3 is TGTGCCTGGAGTGCTGGGGGGGCCAAAAACATTCAGTACTTC. Translating gives CAWSAGGAKNIQYF.

V gene TRBV25-1 combines with J gene TRBJ1-4; unclear D gene. The V and J ends lost 0 bases and 8 bases respectively, with 7 bases between them. The germline V gene encodes CDR1 MGHDK and CDR2 SYGVNS. The CDR3 sequence is 13 residues long. Here the CDR3 DNA reads TGTGCCAGCAGTGAATATCGGACCGAAAAACTGTTTTTT. This gives the protein CASSEYRTEKLFF.

This sequence joins TRBV14 and TRBJ1-3; TRBD1 might be the D (5 bases). V was trimmed by 0 bases and J by 4 bases, leaving 16 bases between them. CDR1 and CDR2 from the germline V gene are SGHDN and FVKESK. The CDR3 length is 17 residues. CDR3 sequence: CASSQDPPGLLGNTIYF. DNA for the CDR3: TGTGCCAGCAGCCAAGATCCCCCGGGGCTACTCGGAAACACCATATATTTT.

The rearrangement joins TRBV10-3 to TRBJ2-1; D gene uncertain. V was trimmed by 6 bases and J by 0 bases, leaving 12 bases between them. CDR3 length: 15 amino acids. In germline, CDR1 is ENHRY, CDR2 SYGVKD. The CDR3 reads CAIRSWSSSYNEQFF. DNA of the CDR3: TGTGCCATCAGGTCCTGGAGTAGCTCCTACAATGAGCAGTTCTTC.

The rearrangement links TRBV10-3 to TRBJ2-7, with 8 bases that match TRBD1. CDR3 length: 13 amino acids. CDR1 and CDR2 (germline): ENHRY, SYGVKD. V lost 10 bases, J lost 0 bases, and 5 bases stayed unmatched. In nucleotides, the CDR3 is TGTGCCAGCACCGGGACAGGCTCCTACGAGCAGTACTTC. The encoded protein is CASTGTGSYEQYF.

This clone was seen only a few times. The gene calls are TRBV3-1 (or the pseudogene TRBV3-2) and TRBJ2-1, with D perhaps matching TRBD2 (5 bases). V was pared by 0 bases and J by 10 bases, with 16 bases between. Germline V gene sequence: CDR1 LGHDT, CDR2 YNNKEL (reference sequence). This CDR3 has 15 residues. CDR3 sequence reads: CASSQEQAARWEQFF. CDR3 nucleotides: TGTGCCAGCAGCCAAGAACAAGCGGCGAGGTGGGAGCAGTTCTTC.

The chain links TRBV27 to TRBJ2-1, with TRBD1 matching 11 bases. From germline, CDR1 is MNHEY and CDR2 SMNVEV (reference sequence). The CDR3 extends over 15 amino acids. V lost 5 bases and J lost 4; bases outside the gene matches: 4. The CDR3 loop reads CASSRTGGIYNEQFF. DNA of the CDR3: TGTGCCAGCAGTCGGACAGGGGGCATATACAATGAGCAGTTCTTC.

The chain carries TRBV5-4 and TRBJ2-1; 7 bases are a match to TRBD2. Germline V CDR1 and CDR2: SGHNT, YYREEE (reference sequence). J lost 4 bases, V lost 3 bases, and 7 bases had no gene match. The CDR3 spans 15 residues. Here the CDR3 DNA reads TGTGCCAGCAGCTGGTGGGACTATCCGTACAATGAGCAGTTCTTC. Translated: CASSWWDYPYNEQFF.

The rearrangement joins TRBV30 to TRBJ2-3, with D unclear. Germline CDR1 and CDR2: GTSNPN and SVGIG (reference sequence). The CDR3 runs 12 residues. V dropped 5 bases and J dropped 6 bases, with 12 bases sitting between them. DNA of the CDR3: TGTGCCTGGGGTCTTCCCACGGATACGCAGTATTTT. This encodes CAWGLPTDTQYF.

Points on this clone: Other nucleotide sequences from this sample produce the same CDR3. This rearrangement joins TRBV27 to TRBJ2-3, with 14 bases fitting TRBD2. V lost 3 bases and J lost 3; bases outside the gene matches: 2. Germline lookup yields CDR1 MNHEY and CDR2 SMNVEV (reference sequence). The CDR3 covers 16 residues. Written as DNA, the CDR3 is TGTGCCAGCAGTTTCAGGACTAGCGGGGGGACAGATACGCAGTATTTT. Translation: CASSFRTSGGTDTQYF.

CDR3 sequence: CASSQAGARPSNGYTF. The CDR3 region has the DNA TGCGCCAGCAGCCAGGCGGGGGCGCGTCCTTCCAATGGCTACACCTTC. The chain couples TRBV4-1 to TRBJ1-2; D may be TRBD1 (6 bases). Looked up from germline, CDR1 is MGHRA and CDR2 is YSYEKL. The CDR3 totals 16 residues. Trimming took 3 bases from V and 6 from J, leaving 20 bases between them.

The chain uses TRBV7-9 and TRBJ1-2, with a weak D call TRBD1 (6 bases). This CDR3 has 12 amino acids. Per germline, CDR1 SEHNR and CDR2 FQNEAQ (reference sequence). With 5 bases removed from V and 9 bases from J, the gap between germline ends came to 13 bases. CDR3 sequence: CASSPLQGRYTF. The CDR3 bases are TGTGCCAGCAGCCCCTTACAGGGACGCTACACCTTC.